A single sample gave rise to the 17 T cell receptor beta chains below, sequenced in a study of blood T cell repertoires in COVID-19. Libraries were prepared by immunoSEQ multiplex PCR; TCRdb keeps only in-frame clonotypes and omits some of them. The data show nearly 95,000 clones, with about nine tenths seen just once and around 1.5% held by the top ten. Sample: peripheral blood. These receptors came from a human donor with active COVID-19. The donor label of this sample is uncertain.

The V gene is TRBV27, the J gene TRBJ1-1; D perhaps matches TRBD1 (6 bases). Trimming cost V 3 bases and J 1 base, with 12 bases left between them. The germline CDR1 and CDR2 sequences are MNHEY and SMNVEV (reference sequence). The CDR3 has 15 amino acids. The CDR3 nucleotides read TGTGCCAGCAGTTTCGACAGGAGCTCGAACACTGAAGCTTTCTTT. Its translation is CASSFDRSSNTEAFF.

This sequence joins TRBV6-2 or TRBV6-3 and TRBJ2-1, with TRBD1 matching over 9 bases. This CDR3 contains 15 residues. From germline, CDR1 is MNHEY and CDR2 SVGEGT. The junction had 5 bases not matched to a gene; V was cut back by 4 bases and J by 4 bases. CDR3 DNA sequence: TGTGCCAGCAGTTTCCCGGGACAGGGATACAATGAGCAGTTCTTC. Translation: CASSFPGQGYNEQFF.

The table lists this clone with a count of one. The genes are TRBV7-2 and TRBJ1-1; D is uncertain. Trimming stripped 0 bases from V and 11 bases from J, with 10 bases between. Germline CDR1 and CDR2: SGHTA and FQGNSA. CDR3 length equals 12 residues. DNA for the CDR3: TGTGCCAGCAGCTTAGCGGAGGGTGGGGCTTTCTTT. This gives the protein CASSLAEGGAFF.

Of note for this clone: At one boundary the junction diverges from the germline segment, which might be a read error. The chain combines TRBV7-7 with TRBJ1-5, with 7 bases fitting TRBD1. Germline CDR1 SSHAT, CDR2 FNYEAQ (reference sequence). This CDR3 contains 17 residues. This chain's CDR3 is CASSLVGTAYSNQPQHF. CDR3 coding DNA: TGTGCTAGCAGCTTAGTTGGGACAGCGTATAGCAATCAGCCCCAGCATTTT.

The chain recombines TRBV24-1 with TRBJ2-5; 9 bases line up with TRBD1. The J segment lost 2 bases and the V segment lost 5 bases, leaving 5 bases of the junction unmatched. Germline loops: CDR1 KGHDR, CDR2 SFDVKD. The CDR3 runs to 15 residues. The CDR3 spells CATSVGGQGQETQYF. The DNA of the CDR3 is TGTGCCACCAGTGTTGGCGGACAGGGGCAAGAGACCCAGTACTTC.

The chain carries TRBV4-2 and TRBJ1-1, with 9 positions matching TRBD1. V lost 3 bases to trimming and J lost 4 bases; unmatched junction nucleotides: 6. The CDR3 contains 15 residues. CDR1 is LGHNA, CDR2 YNFKEQ, per germline. CDR3: CASSHIQGAGTEAFF. CDR3 bases: TGTGCCAGCAGCCACATACAGGGGGCGGGCACTGAAGCTTTCTTT.

This clone was counted only a few times. V gene TRBV4-1 combines with J gene TRBJ2-5, with D unresolved. Germline V gives CDR1 MGHRA, CDR2 YSYEKL. V was shortened by 1 base and J by 7 bases, with 13 bases between the two germline ends. This CDR3 comprises 14 residues. CDR3 region: CASSQGRPGGTQYF. CDR3 in DNA: TGCGCCAGCAGCCAAGGACGGCCGGGTGGGACCCAGTACTTC.

The chain recombines TRBV5-1 with TRBJ2-5; D might be TRBD2 (6 bases). Looked up from germline, CDR1 is SGHRS and CDR2 is YFSETQ. The CDR3 consists of 15 residues. Trimming cost V 4 bases and J 2 bases, with 15 bases left between them. CDR3 sequence (DNA): TGCGCCAGCAGCCCGCCGGGAGCTCTGCAAGAGACCCAGTACTTC. This encodes CASSPPGALQETQYF.

The chain employs TRBV19 and TRBJ1-3; 9 nucleotides agree with TRBD1. Unmatched junction bases numbered 3, after V lost 6 bases and J lost 3 bases. Per germline, CDR1 LNHDA and CDR2 SQIVND (reference sequence). CDR3 length: 14 amino acids. This chain's CDR3 is CASRAGQGGNTIYF. The CDR3 coding sequence is TGTGCCAGTAGAGCGGGACAGGGTGGAAACACCATATATTTT.

This clone occurred many times. The chain links TRBV28 to TRBJ1-2; TRBD1 is a possible D gene (5 bases). The CDR3 length is 13 residues. V lost 5 bases and J 2 bases, leaving 9 bases between the germline ends. Per the germline V gene, CDR1 is MDHEN and CDR2 is SYDVKM. This CDR3 is CASSPAGNYGYTF. In DNA, the CDR3 is TGTGCCAGCAGTCCAGCAGGGAACTATGGCTACACCTTC.

V and J are TRBV4-1 and TRBJ1-4; D remains ambiguous. Germline lookup yields CDR1 MGHRA and CDR2 YSYEKL. V gave up 0 bases and J gave up 10 bases, with 12 bases separating them. This CDR3 has 14 residues. CDR3 residues: CASSQDPFNGKLFF. The CDR3, as DNA: TGCGCCAGCAGCCAAGATCCCTTCAACGGAAAACTGTTTTTT.

V is TRBV30 and J is TRBJ1-2; D perhaps matches TRBD1 (6 bases). V was shortened by 2 bases and J by 7 bases, with 17 bases between the two germline ends. The CDR3 loop spans 14 amino acids. Germline V gene sequence: CDR1 GTSNPN, CDR2 SVGIG (reference sequence). This chain's CDR3 is CAWSPRRGTFGYTF. CDR3 bases: TGTGCCTGGAGTCCCCGCAGGGGTACCTTTGGCTACACCTTC.

This chain joins TRBV18 and TRBJ2-7; 9 bases match TRBD2. V trimming: 5 bases; J trimming: 2 bases; junction bases outside the gene matches: 4. Germline loops: CDR1 KGHSH, CDR2 LQKENI. CDR3 length equals 14 residues. The CDR3 nucleotides are TGTGCCAGCTCAATCAGCGGGGGGCCCTACGAGCAGTACTTC. Translated: CASSISGGPYEQYF.

The J gene is TRBJ2-7, the V gene TRBV24-1; 7 bases are a match to TRBD1. The V gene end was trimmed by 4 bases and the J gene end by 2 bases; junction bases not matched to a gene: 13. CDR1 is KGHDR, CDR2 SFDVKD, per germline. The CDR3 length is 17 residues. This CDR3 is CATSETGAAQPTYEQYF. The DNA for the CDR3 is TGTGCCACCAGTGAAACAGGGGCGGCCCAACCAACCTACGAGCAGTACTTC.

J is TRBJ1-1 and V is TRBV7-9, with D uncertain. With 0 bases removed from V and 1 base from J, the gap between germline ends came to 3 bases. The germline V gene encodes CDR1 SEHNR and CDR2 FQNEAQ (reference sequence). The CDR3 runs to 13 residues. CDR3 DNA sequence: TGTGCCAGCAGCTTAGCCCGGAACACTGAAGCTTTCTTT. Protein sequence: CASSLARNTEAFF.

V usage is TRBV2 and J usage is TRBJ2-7, with D uncertain. The CDR3 extends over 12 amino acids. The germline gives CDR1 SNHLY, CDR2 FYNNEI. V lost 10 bases and J lost 2, with 12 bases in between. The CDR3 bases are TGTGCCATCCTGACAAGACCCTACGAGCAGTACTTC. It encodes CAILTRPYEQYF.

V usage is TRBV9 and J usage is TRBJ2-5, with TRBD2 identical over 14 bases. Germline V gives CDR1 SGDLS, CDR2 YYNGEE. CDR3 length: 17 amino acids. Trimming took 0 bases from V and 4 from J; bases not matched to a gene: 5. The CDR3 protein is CASSVATGLAGVETQYF. In nucleotides, the CDR3 is TGTGCCAGCAGCGTAGCTACGGGACTAGCGGGGGTAGAGACCCAGTACTTC. Looking up the rest from reference TRBV9 and TRBJ2-5 gives the full variable domain: DSGVTQTPKHLITATGQRVTLRCSPRSGDLSVYWYQQSLDQGLQFLIQYYNGEERAKGNILERFSAQQFPDLHSELNLSSLELGDSALYFCASSVATGLAGVETQYFGPGTRLLVL.